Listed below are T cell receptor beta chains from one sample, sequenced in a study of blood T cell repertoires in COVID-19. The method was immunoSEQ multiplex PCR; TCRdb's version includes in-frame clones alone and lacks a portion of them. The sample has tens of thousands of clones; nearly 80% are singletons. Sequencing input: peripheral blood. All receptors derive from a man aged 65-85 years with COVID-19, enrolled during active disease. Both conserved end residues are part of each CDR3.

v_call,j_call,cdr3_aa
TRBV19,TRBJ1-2,CASTTGQAPSSYGYTF
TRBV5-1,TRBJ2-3,CASSDTATDTQYF
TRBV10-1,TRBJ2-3,CASSRDRGTITDTQYF
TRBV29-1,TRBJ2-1,CSVVGAGLASYNEQFF
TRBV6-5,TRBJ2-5,CASRRDYNSETQYF
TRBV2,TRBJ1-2,CASSVSVYGYTF
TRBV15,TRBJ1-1,CATSRVRTGNTEAFF
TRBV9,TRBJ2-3,CASSPSYSTDTQYF
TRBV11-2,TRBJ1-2,CASSPRTGGTGYTF
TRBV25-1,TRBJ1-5,CASSEWGRYQPQHF
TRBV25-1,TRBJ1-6,CASSDSGYNSPLHF
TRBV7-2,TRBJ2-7,CASSSIAGEHYEQYF
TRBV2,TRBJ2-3,CASSVSGSLDTQYF
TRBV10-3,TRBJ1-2,CATHGGQASNYGYTF
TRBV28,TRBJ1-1,CASSLFDRNTEAFF
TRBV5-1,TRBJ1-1,CASSWGQWNTEAFF
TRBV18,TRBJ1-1,CASSPFDRVTEAFF
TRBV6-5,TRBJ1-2,CASREGGARTGYTF
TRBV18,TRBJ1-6,CASSHNRELDSPLHF
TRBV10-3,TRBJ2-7,CATVVGRGGYEQYF
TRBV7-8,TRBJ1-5,CASSFFVWQSNQPQHF
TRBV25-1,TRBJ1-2,CASTVRQPPDYGYTF
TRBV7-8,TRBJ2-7,CASSPIAGSTEQYF
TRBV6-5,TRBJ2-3,CASSPSTSGGLWF
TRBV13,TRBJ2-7,CASSSGIGQGFTYEQYF
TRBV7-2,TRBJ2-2,CASSLIAGANTGELFF
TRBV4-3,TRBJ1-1,CASSQDSGVNTEAFF
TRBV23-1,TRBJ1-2,CATNRGDYYGYTF
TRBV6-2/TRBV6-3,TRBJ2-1,CASSYSRASYNEQFF
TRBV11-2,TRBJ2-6,CASDRAGANVLTF
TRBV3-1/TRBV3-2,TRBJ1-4,CASSQEGAKGKLFF
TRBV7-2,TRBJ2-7,CASSSGDGLGYEQYF
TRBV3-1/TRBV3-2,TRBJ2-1,CASSLGSGGNNEQFF
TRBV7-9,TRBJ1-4,CASSRGQAATNEKLFF
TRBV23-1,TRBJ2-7,CASSPLRELAGFEQYF
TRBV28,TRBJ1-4,CASISSDRATNEKLFF
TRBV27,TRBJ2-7,CASSTGTGVREQYF
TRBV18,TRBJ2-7,CASSPPNGYEQYF
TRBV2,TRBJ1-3,CAGRGTGRGNTIYF
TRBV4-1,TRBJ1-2,CASSQARGRSNYGYTF
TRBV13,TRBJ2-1,CASTISGNNNEQFF
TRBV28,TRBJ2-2,CASSLLGQVNTGELFF
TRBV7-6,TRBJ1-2,CAPEVPTRKGNYGYTF
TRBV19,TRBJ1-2,CASRLPGNYGYTF
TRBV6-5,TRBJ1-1,CASRSELEAFF
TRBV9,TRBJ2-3,CASSVEYGDYTDTQYF
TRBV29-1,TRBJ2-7,CSVDAGSEQYF
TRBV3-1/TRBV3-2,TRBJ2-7,CASSLWAGASVYEQYF
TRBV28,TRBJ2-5,CASSYFGGNQETQYF
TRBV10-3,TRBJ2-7,CAISESEIRGLKYF
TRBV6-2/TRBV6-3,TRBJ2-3,CASSRSELATQYF
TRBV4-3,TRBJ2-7,CASSQEQGSSYEQYF
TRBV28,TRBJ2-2,CASSPPGGSGELFF
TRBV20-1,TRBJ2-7,CSARSGHEQYF
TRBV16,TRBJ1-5,CASSQVVTANQPQHF
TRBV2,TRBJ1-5,CASTADGLNQPQHF
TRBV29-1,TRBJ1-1,CSGRRRQGAMNTEAFF
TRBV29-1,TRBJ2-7,CSVEVYGTGGYEQYF
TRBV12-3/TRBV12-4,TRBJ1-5,CASSKQVQPQHF